A single sample is the source of the 11 T cell receptor beta chains below, sequenced in a study of T cell repertoires in cytomegalovirus infection. Their target antigens are unknown. TCRdb redid the calling of the reads with MiXCR, one entry per CDR3 protein. The sample has roughly 350,000 distinct CDR3 sequences, approximately 35% seen once. Sample: cultured PBMCs, taken from culture after CMV antigen stimulation. These receptors all come from a human donor in good health (CMV status not recorded). Some clones in this sample may be carry-over from other donors' samples.

This clonotype turned up a few times. The gene calls are TRBV19 and TRBJ1-5; 8 bases are a match to TRBD1. V shed 3 bases and J 5 bases; nucleotides not matched to a gene: 9. The V gene's germline CDR1 is LNHDA and CDR2 SQIVND (reference sequence). The CDR3 consists of 16 residues. The CDR3 is CASSIWQGAGDQPQHF. The DNA of the CDR3 is TGTGCCAGTAGTATCTGGCAGGGGGCAGGGGATCAGCCCCAGCATTTT.

This chain links TRBV19 with TRBJ1-5; the match to TRBD1 covers 10 bases. The CDR3 sequence is 15 residues long. The germline CDR1 and CDR2 sequences are LNHDA and SQIVND (reference sequence). The ends lost 3 bases at V and 8 bases at J; junction bases unmatched: 7. The CDR3 DNA reads TGTGCCAGTAGTATTACCGGGACAGGGGCAGAGCCCCAGCATTTT. It yields the protein CASSITGTGAEPQHF. Using reference TRBV19 and TRBJ1-5 for the parts outside the CDR3, the full variable domain is DGGITQSPKYLFRKEGQNVTLSCEQNLNHDAMYWYRQDPGQGLRLIYYSQIVNDFQKGDIAEGYSVSREKKESFPLTVTSAQKNPTAFYLCASSITGTGAEPQHFGDGTRLSIL.

This clonotype turned up a few times. The CDR3 loop reads CASSSRTGDNTEAFF. For the CDR3, the DNA is TGTGCCAGCAGTTCCCGGACAGGGGACAACACTGAAGCTTTCTTT. This chain uses TRBV6-6 with TRBJ1-1; 9 nucleotides line up with TRBD1. V lost 4 bases, J lost 2 bases, and 5 bases stayed unmatched. The CDR3 spans 15 residues. Germline-derived CDR1 and CDR2 are MNHNY and SVGAGI (reference sequence).

This chain joins TRBV24-1 and TRBJ2-1; TRBD1 aligns across 7 bases. The germline gives CDR1 KGHDR, CDR2 SFDVKD. The CDR3 is 15 residues long. With V trimmed by 1 base and J by 5 bases, 4 bases remained unmatched. CDR3 region: CATSDFWDSNNEQFF. Here the CDR3 DNA reads TGTGCCACCAGTGATTTTTGGGACAGCAACAATGAGCAGTTCTTC.

This clonotype has only a few counts. V and J are TRBV6-1 and TRBJ2-7, with a weak D call TRBD1 (5 bases). V was trimmed by 7 bases and J by 0 bases, leaving 16 bases between them. The CDR3 extends over 15 amino acids. Germline CDR1 and CDR2: MNHNS and SASEGT. In nucleotides, the CDR3 is TGTGCCAGCACCCCCAGGGTCTCGAGCTCCTACGAGCAGTACTTC. Translated, it gives CASTPRVSSSYEQYF.

This clonotype was counted between two and nine times. V gene TRBV7-8 combines with J gene TRBJ2-5, with D perhaps matching TRBD2 (5 bases). There are 15 residues in the CDR3. With 0 bases removed from V and 5 bases from J, the gap between germline ends came to 13 bases. In germline, CDR1 is SGHVS, CDR2 FQNEAQ. CDR3 residues: CASSLAETIGETQYF. In DNA form, the CDR3 reads TGTGCCAGCAGCTTAGCCGAGACTATCGGGGAGACCCAGTACTTC.

This clonotype was detected only a few times. The V call is TRBV19, the J call TRBJ1-4, with 9 bases that match TRBD1. V shed 7 bases, J shed 5 bases, and the junction held 5 bases outside the gene matches. CDR1 and CDR2 from the germline V gene are LNHDA and SQIVND (reference sequence). This CDR3 contains 14 residues. This CDR3 reads CASIDRGNNEKLFF. CDR3 in DNA: TGTGCCAGTATCGACAGGGGGAACAATGAAAAACTGTTTTTT.

This clonotype was seen only a few times. The CDR3 DNA is TGTGCCAGCAGCCAATCGAGAGGGGACAGGGCTCAGAACGAGCAGTACGTC. It is translated as CASSQSRGDRAQNEQYV. The rearrangement joins TRBV14 to TRBJ2-7, with 9 bases matching TRBD1. Germline V lookup: CDR1 SGHDN, CDR2 FVKESK. V shed 2 bases and J 5 bases; nucleotides not matched to a gene: 13. This CDR3 contains 17 residues.

The genes are TRBV20-1 and TRBJ1-1; D not certain. Germline V gene lookup returns CDR1 DFQATT and CDR2 SNEGSKA (reference sequence). The CDR3 has 12 residues. Trimming pared 4 bases from V and 4 bases from J, leaving 10 bases between. DNA for the CDR3: TGCAGTGCTACCAACCTTGGCACTGAAGCTTTCTTT. It codes for CSATNLGTEAFF.

The V gene is TRBV19, the J gene TRBJ1-2; D might be TRBD1 (5 bases). Germline lookup yields CDR1 LNHDA and CDR2 SQIVND (reference sequence). This CDR3 contains 13 residues. V was clipped by 1 base and J by 8 bases, with 11 bases between them. Here the CDR3 reads CASSIGQGGGYTF. In DNA form, the CDR3 reads TGTGCCAGTAGTATAGGTCAGGGTGGCGGCTACACCTTC.

Ten or more counts support this clonotype. The V gene is TRBV7-9, the J gene TRBJ2-5; D possibly corresponds to TRBD2 (5 bases). Between the trimmed V and J ends, which lost 8 bases and 4 bases, there was a span of 23 bases. Looked up from germline, CDR1 is SEHNR and CDR2 is FQNEAQ (reference sequence). The CDR3 contains 16 residues. This chain's CDR3 is CASGPTASHDRETQYF. The CDR3 coding sequence is TGTGCCAGCGGGCCTACGGCTAGCCACGATAGAGAGACCCAGTACTTC.